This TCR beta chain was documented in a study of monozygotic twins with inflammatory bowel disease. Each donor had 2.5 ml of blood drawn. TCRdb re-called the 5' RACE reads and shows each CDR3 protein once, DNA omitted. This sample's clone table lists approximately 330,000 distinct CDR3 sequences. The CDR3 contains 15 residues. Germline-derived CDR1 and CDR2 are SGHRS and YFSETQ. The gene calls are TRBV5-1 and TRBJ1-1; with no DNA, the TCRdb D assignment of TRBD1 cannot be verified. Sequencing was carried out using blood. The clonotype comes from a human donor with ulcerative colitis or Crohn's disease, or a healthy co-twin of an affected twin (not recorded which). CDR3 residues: CASTPRGAEYTEAFF.